The next 30 T cell receptor beta chains were all read from a single sample in a study of vaccination and CD4 T cells after COVID-19. Treatment: roughly 11-day PBMC culture with coronavirus spike peptide pools or control peptides (ViraFEST assay). The antigens these receptors bind are not known. The Oncomine TCR Beta short-read assay sequenced DNA from cultured CD4+ T cells. From the PCR reads, TCRdb called clonotypes with MiXCR, one entry per CDR3 protein. The sample consists of around 10,000 distinct CDR3 sequences, under 80% of them appearing once. The sequencing sample was made of CD4+ T cells from blood, cultured in vitro. Source of these receptors: a human donor who had recovered from COVID-19.

A single count supports this clonotype. The V call is TRBV10-1, the J call TRBJ1-1; D is uncertain. Trimming left V 6 bases short and J 3 bases short, with 8 bases between. The V gene's germline CDR1 is WNHNN and CDR2 SYGVQD (reference sequence). The CDR3 has 12 residues. The CDR3 DNA sequence: TGCGCCAGCAGCGAAATATACACTGAAGCTTTCTTT. Protein: CASSEIYTEAFF.

V is TRBV7-3 and J is TRBJ1-2; TRBD1 might be the D (6 bases). CDR3 size: 16 residues. The ends were cut back, 5 bases at V and 9 bases at J, with 25 bases in the middle. Germline V lookup: CDR1 SGHTA, CDR2 FQGTGA. CDR3: CASSPQAGPQGGCYTF. The CDR3, as DNA: TGTGCCAGCAGCCCCCAGGCTGGGCCACAGGGTGGCTGCTACACCTTC.

The CDR3 is CASSLAGGGQPQHF. The CDR3 bases are TGTGCCAGCAGCTTAGCGGGGGGGGGTCAGCCCCAGCATTTT. V usage is TRBV7-2 and J usage is TRBJ1-5, with TRBD1 as a possible D gene (5 bases). The V end lost 0 bases, the J end lost 6 bases, and 9 bases lay between the germline ends. The CDR3 is made up of 14 amino acids. Germline V gene lookup returns CDR1 SGHTA and CDR2 FQGNSA.

This clonotype has a single count. The chain combines TRBV7-9 with TRBJ2-3; D might be TRBD1 or TRBD2, each matching 5 bases. The CDR3 loop spans 15 amino acids. V dropped 3 bases and J dropped 2 bases, with 12 bases sitting between them. Germline V lookup: CDR1 SEHNR, CDR2 FQNEAQ (reference sequence). CDR3 loop: CASSFTGGTTDTQYF. The DNA for the CDR3 is TGTGCCAGCAGCTTTACAGGTGGGACCACAGATACGCAGTATTTT.

The chain has TRBV19 and TRBJ1-5; possible D gene TRBD1, 6 bases. The CDR3 consists of 15 residues. With 7 bases removed from V and 7 bases from J, the gap between germline ends came to 20 bases. CDR1 is LNHDA and CDR2 is SQIVND in the germline V gene (reference sequence). The CDR3 nucleotides are TGTGCCAGTACCCAAAAGGGGGGGGGCCGACAGCCCCAGCATTTT. Its translation is CASTQKGGGRQPQHF.

V usage is TRBV5-1 and J usage is TRBJ2-2; a possible D gene is TRBD1 (5 bases). The CDR3 extends over 15 amino acids. The V end lost 0 bases, the J end lost 1 base, and 7 bases lay between the germline ends. Germline CDR1 is SGHRS and CDR2 is YFSETQ. CDR3 sequence (DNA): TGCGCCAGCAGCTTGGATACAGGGAACACCGGGGAGCTGTTTTTT. It specifies CASSLDTGNTGELFF.

The gene calls are TRBV30 and TRBJ2-7, with a weak D call TRBD1 (6 bases). The CDR3 runs to 14 residues. V shed 5 bases and J shed 5 bases, with 19 bases lying between them. In germline, CDR1 is GTSNPN, CDR2 SVGIG (reference sequence). The CDR3 protein is CAWGTQGTMNEQYF. The CDR3 region has the DNA TGTGCCTGGGGGACGCAGGGGACGATGAACGAGCAGTACTTC.

The chain employs TRBV2 and TRBJ2-2; 8 nucleotides match TRBD1. The CDR3 loop spans 14 amino acids. Germline V lookup: CDR1 SNHLY, CDR2 FYNNEI. Trimming cost V 5 bases and J 4 bases; bases outside gene matches: 3. Here the CDR3 DNA reads TGTGCCAGCAGTAGACAGGGGAGCACCGGGGAGCTGTTTTTT. Its protein is CASSRQGSTGELFF.

The CDR3 loop is CASSQRHNAANGGYTF. The CDR3 DNA follows: TGTGCCAGCAGCCAAAGGCATAACGCGGCGAATGGGGGCTACACCTTC. The rearrangement uses TRBV7-2 and TRBJ1-2; D is undetermined. CDR1 and CDR2 from the germline V gene are SGHTA and FQGNSA. This CDR3 is 16 amino acids long. Trimming stripped 5 bases from V and 8 bases from J, with 24 bases between.

J is TRBJ2-3 and V is TRBV7-3, with D perhaps matching TRBD2 (7 bases). The V end was cut by 6 bases, the J end by 5 bases, with 12 bases between. The CDR3 contains 13 residues. Per germline, CDR1 SGHTA and CDR2 FQGTGA. Written as DNA, the CDR3 is TGTGCCAGCAGTCGAGGGGGGGGAGATACGCAGTATTTT. As protein: CASSRGGGDTQYF.

The J gene is TRBJ1-2, the V gene TRBV6-5; D might be TRBD1 (6 bases). Germline V CDR1 and CDR2: MNHEY, SVGAGI. Trimming took 2 bases from V and 7 from J, leaving 14 bases between them. The CDR3 runs to 14 residues. The CDR3 sequence is CASSYNRGPGGYTF. DNA for the CDR3: TGTGCCAGCAGTTACAATCGGGGGCCAGGTGGCTACACCTTC.

This clonotype occurred a few times. The J gene is TRBJ2-5, the V gene TRBV28, with D perhaps TRBD1 or TRBD2 (5 bases each). The CDR3 is 15 amino acids. Germline V gives CDR1 MDHEN, CDR2 SYDVKM. Trimming took off 6 bases at V and 6 bases at J, with 20 bases between the two ends. DNA for the CDR3: TGTGCCAGCAGACCCACCGGGGCAGGGCGGCAGACCCAGTACTTC. Translation gives CASRPTGAGRQTQYF.

V is TRBV29-1 and J is TRBJ2-7, with 7 bases that match TRBD2. CDR1 and CDR2 (germline): SQVTM, ANQGSEA. The CDR3 runs 14 residues. The junction had 5 bases not matched to a gene; V was cut back by 0 bases and J by 3 bases. The CDR3 bases are TGCAGCGTTGAAGAGGGAGGGAGGGGCTACGAGCAGTACTTC. Its translation: CSVEEGGRGYEQYF.

This rearrangement joins TRBV27 to TRBJ1-2; D perhaps matches TRBD1 (6 bases). CDR3 length: 12 residues. Deletions cut 7 bases from V and 7 bases from J, with 13 bases between. Germline V gene lookup returns CDR1 MNHEY and CDR2 SMNVEV (reference sequence). The CDR3 protein is CASKTGAVGYTF. The CDR3 bases are TGTGCCAGCAAGACGGGGGCGGTTGGCTACACCTTC.

The chain has TRBV7-9 and TRBJ2-3; TRBD1 aligns across 9 bases. Trimming took 5 bases from V and 4 from J; bases not matched to a gene: 4. Germline-derived CDR1 and CDR2 are SEHNR and FQNEAQ (reference sequence). The CDR3 has 14 amino acids. In nucleotides, the CDR3 is TGTGCCAGCAGCCCGAGGACAGGGGCAGATACGCAGTATTTT. Its protein is CASSPRTGADTQYF. The full variable domain, its missing parts supplied by reference TRBV7-9 and TRBJ2-3, is DTGVSQNPRHKITKRGQNVTFRCDPISEHNRLYWYRQTLGQGPEFLTYFQNEAQLEKSRLLSDRFSAERPKGSFSTLEIQRTEQGDSAMYLCASSPRTGADTQYFGPGTRLTVL.

This chain joins TRBV7-2 and TRBJ1-1; D remains ambiguous. CDR1 SGHTA and CDR2 FQGNSA come from the germline V gene. With 2 bases removed from V and 2 bases from J, the gap between germline ends came to 9 bases. This CDR3 contains 14 residues. CDR3 DNA: TGTGCCAGCAGCTTATTCCGAGACAACACTGAAGCTTTCTTT. It encodes CASSLFRDNTEAFF.

V gene TRBV20-1 combines with J gene TRBJ2-3, with a weak D call TRBD2 (6 bases). The CDR3 consists of 12 residues. The germline gives CDR1 DFQATT, CDR2 SNEGSKA (reference sequence). V was pared by 1 base and J by 4 bases, with 6 bases between. The CDR3 is CSARGLADTQYF. CDR3 bases: TGCAGTGCTAGAGGACTAGCAGATACGCAGTATTTT.

A few counts support this clonotype. This CDR3 is CASSGESRGSPLHF. DNA of the CDR3: TGTGCCAGCAGTGGGGAATCGAGGGGTTCACCCCTCCACTTT. The chain joins TRBV25-1 to TRBJ1-6, with D perhaps matching TRBD1 (5 bases). The V gene lost 4 bases and the J gene lost 9 bases, with 13 bases spanning the gap. The germline gives CDR1 MGHDK, CDR2 SYGVNS. This CDR3 is 14 amino acids long.

V gene TRBV24-1 combines with J gene TRBJ1-2; D gene uncertain. V dropped 1 base and J dropped 0 bases, with 5 bases sitting between them. The CDR3 loop spans 14 amino acids. Germline CDR1 reads KGHDR; CDR2 reads SFDVKD. CDR3 bases: TGTGCCACCAGTGATTTCCGAACTAACTATGGCTACACCTTC. Translated, it gives CATSDFRTNYGYTF.

V usage is TRBV20-1 and J usage is TRBJ2-1, with D uncertain. The CDR3 extends over 16 amino acids. Germline V lookup: CDR1 DFQATT, CDR2 SNEGSKA (reference sequence). The DNA for the CDR3 is TGCAGCGCGATAGACCCGAGGACGGATGGCTACAATGAGCAGTTCTTC. It is translated as CSAIDPRTDGYNEQFF.

This clonotype was observed a few times. The V call is TRBV7-9, the J call TRBJ1-2; no reliable D call. The CDR3 loop spans 13 amino acids. Trimming left V 6 bases short and J 3 bases short, with 11 bases between. Germline V gives CDR1 SEHNR, CDR2 FQNEAQ (reference sequence). The DNA of the CDR3 is TGTGCCAGCAGGTCCGGGAGGGACTATGGCTACACCTTC. This codes for CASRSGRDYGYTF.

This chain uses TRBV6-1 with TRBJ2-5; 9 bases map to TRBD1. There are 14 residues in the CDR3. The ends lost 6 bases at V and 5 bases at J; junction bases unmatched: 7. The germline V gene has CDR1 MNHNS and CDR2 SASEGT. The CDR3 is CASSPWTGAETQYF. CDR3 nucleotide sequence: TGTGCCAGCAGCCCCTGGACAGGGGCTGAGACCCAGTACTTC.

V usage is TRBV7-6 and J usage is TRBJ2-5; 7 bases map to TRBD2. Unmatched junction bases numbered 4, after V lost 4 bases and J lost 5 bases. Per the germline V gene, CDR1 is SGHVS and CDR2 is FNYEAQ. The CDR3 extends over 13 amino acids. Written as DNA, the CDR3 is TGTGCCAGCAGCTCACTAGCGCCCGAGACCCAGTACTTC. Translated: CASSSLAPETQYF.

This chain joins TRBV11-2 and TRBJ2-7; no clear D gene. V was trimmed by 0 bases and J by 1 base, leaving 13 bases between them. The length of the CDR3 is 16 residues. Germline CDR1 and CDR2: SGHAT and FQNNGV. CDR3 sequence (DNA): TGTGCCAGCAGCTTAGATCCGGCAGTCGGGTCCTACGAGCAGTACTTC. Translated, it gives CASSLDPAVGSYEQYF.

This clonotype was seen a few times. This sequence joins TRBV6-1 and TRBJ1-2; TRBD1 aligns across 10 bases. The CDR3 length is 14 residues. Germline V gives CDR1 MNHNS, CDR2 SASEGT. The J segment lost 7 bases and the V segment lost 6 bases, leaving 8 bases of the junction unmatched. CDR3 protein: CASSLDRGSGGYTF. For the CDR3, the DNA is TGTGCCAGCAGCTTGGACAGGGGGAGTGGTGGCTACACCTTC.

This clonotype showed up just once. This chain joins TRBV4-3 and TRBJ2-3; TRBD2 aligns across 10 bases. The CDR3 contains 18 residues. Losses at the gene ends were 3 bases for V and 3 bases for J; bases not matched to a gene: 12. Germline CDR1 is LGHNA and CDR2 is YSLEER. The CDR3 sequence: CASSQAPSSGGATDTQYF. CDR3 nucleotide sequence: TGCGCCAGCAGCCAGGCTCCCTCAAGCGGGGGGGCGACAGATACGCAGTATTTT.

V is TRBV7-2 and J is TRBJ1-2, with D possibly being TRBD1 (5 bases). The CDR3 is made up of 18 amino acids. With 0 bases removed from V and 0 bases from J, the gap between germline ends came to 17 bases. Germline loops: CDR1 SGHTA, CDR2 FQGNSA. The CDR3, as DNA: TGTGCCAGCAGCTTAGCCCCAGGGACGGCCTCCTCTAACTATGGCTACACCTTC. It is translated as CASSLAPGTASSNYGYTF.

The gene calls are TRBV7-9 and TRBJ1-4; D not certain. CDR1 is SEHNR, CDR2 FQNEAQ, per germline (reference sequence). Trimming removed 4 bases from V and 4 bases from J, with 13 bases in between. The CDR3 runs 15 residues. The CDR3 loop reads CASSYPNGRNEKLFF. CDR3 sequence (DNA): TGTGCCAGCAGCTACCCAAATGGCCGTAATGAAAAACTGTTTTTT.

This chain joins TRBV24-1 and TRBJ1-1; a possible D gene is TRBD1 (5 bases). The ends were cut back, 10 bases at V and 3 bases at J, with 14 bases in the middle. Germline assignment: CDR1 KGHDR and CDR2 SFDVKD. The CDR3 spans 13 residues. The CDR3 nucleotides read TGTGCCACTCAGGAGGGGATTCACACTGAAGCTTTCTTT. The encoded protein is CATQEGIHTEAFF.

This clonotype was counted a few times. The J gene is TRBJ1-2, the V gene TRBV6-1; 9 bases map to TRBD1. Per germline, CDR1 MNHNS and CDR2 SASEGT. The ends lost 5 bases at V and 4 bases at J; junction bases unmatched: 5. The CDR3 consists of 14 residues. The CDR3 DNA reads TGTGCCAGCAGTCTGGGACAGGGAATCTATGGCTACACCTTC. Amino acid sequence: CASSLGQGIYGYTF.